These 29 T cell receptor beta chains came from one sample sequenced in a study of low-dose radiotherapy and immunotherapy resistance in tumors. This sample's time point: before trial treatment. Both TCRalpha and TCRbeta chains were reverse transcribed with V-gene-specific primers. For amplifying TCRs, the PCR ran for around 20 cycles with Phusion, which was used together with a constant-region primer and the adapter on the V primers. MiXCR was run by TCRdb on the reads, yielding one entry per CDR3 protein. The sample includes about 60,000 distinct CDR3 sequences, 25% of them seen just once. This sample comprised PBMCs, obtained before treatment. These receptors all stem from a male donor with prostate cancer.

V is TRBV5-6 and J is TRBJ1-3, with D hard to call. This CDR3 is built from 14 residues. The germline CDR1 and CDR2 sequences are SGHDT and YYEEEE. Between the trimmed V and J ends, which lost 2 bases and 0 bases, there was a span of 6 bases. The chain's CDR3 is CASSFASSGNTIYF. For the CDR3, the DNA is TGTGCCAGCAGCTTCGCAAGCTCTGGAAACACCATATATTTT.

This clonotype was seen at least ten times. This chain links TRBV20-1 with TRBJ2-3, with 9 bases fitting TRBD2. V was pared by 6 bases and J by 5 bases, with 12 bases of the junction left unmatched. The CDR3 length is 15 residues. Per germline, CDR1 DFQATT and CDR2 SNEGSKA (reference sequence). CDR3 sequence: CSARLAARVGDTQYF. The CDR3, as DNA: TGCAGTGCCAGACTAGCGGCAAGGGTGGGAGATACGCAGTATTTT.

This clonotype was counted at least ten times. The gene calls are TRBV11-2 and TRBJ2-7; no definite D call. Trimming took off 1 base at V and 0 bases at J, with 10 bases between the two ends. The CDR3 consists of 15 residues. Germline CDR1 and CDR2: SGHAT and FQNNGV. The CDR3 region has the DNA TGTGCCAGCAGCTTAGGGCCGGACCGCTCCTACGAGCAGTACTTC. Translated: CASSLGPDRSYEQYF.

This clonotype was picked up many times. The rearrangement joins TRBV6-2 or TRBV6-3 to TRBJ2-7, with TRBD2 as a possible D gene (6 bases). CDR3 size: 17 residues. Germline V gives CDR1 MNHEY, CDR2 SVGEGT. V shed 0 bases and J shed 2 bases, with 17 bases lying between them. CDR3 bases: TGTGCCAGCAGTTACTCGATTGGGGCTAGCGTAGCCTACGAGCAGTACTTC. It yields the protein CASSYSIGASVAYEQYF.

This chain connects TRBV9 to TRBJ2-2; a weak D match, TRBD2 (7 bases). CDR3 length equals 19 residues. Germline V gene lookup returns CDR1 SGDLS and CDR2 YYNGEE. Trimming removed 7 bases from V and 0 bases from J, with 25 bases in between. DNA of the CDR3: TGTGCCAGCGCTAAGAAATATCGGGGGGCCACCACGAACACCGGGGAGCTGTTTTTT. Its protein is CASAKKYRGATTNTGELFF.

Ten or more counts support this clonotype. The CDR3 DNA is TGTGCCAGTAGACCCTTAGGTAGCTCCTACAATGAGCAGTTCTTC. It encodes CASRPLGSSYNEQFF. The rearrangement joins TRBV19 to TRBJ2-1; no reliable D call. The CDR3 length is 15 residues. Trimming removed 6 bases at V and 0 bases at J, with 12 bases between. The germline V gene encodes CDR1 LNHDA and CDR2 SQIVND (reference sequence).

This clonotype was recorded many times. DNA for the CDR3: TGTGCCAGCAGCTCAGGAGCTAGCGGGAGGTCCGAGCAGTACTTC. This encodes CASSSGASGRSEQYF. This chain joins TRBV7-2 and TRBJ2-7, with 11 bases identical to TRBD2. The CDR3 covers 15 residues. Looked up from germline, CDR1 is SGHTA and CDR2 is FQGNSA. V lost 4 bases and J lost 6; bases outside the gene matches: 8. Drawing the rest from reference TRBV7-2 and TRBJ2-7, the complete variable domain is GAGVSQSPSNKVTEKGKDVELRCDPISGHTALYWYRQSLGQGLEFLIYFQGNSAPDKSGLPSDRFSAERTGGSVSTLTIQRTQQEDSAVYLCASSSGASGRSEQYFGPGTRLTVT.

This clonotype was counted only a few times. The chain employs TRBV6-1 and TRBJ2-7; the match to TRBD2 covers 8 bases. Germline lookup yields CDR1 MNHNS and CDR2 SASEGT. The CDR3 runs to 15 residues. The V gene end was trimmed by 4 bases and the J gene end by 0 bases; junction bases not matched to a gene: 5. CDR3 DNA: TGTGCCAGCAGTGTAGAGCGGGGGAGCTCCTACGAGCAGTACTTC. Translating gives CASSVERGSSYEQYF.

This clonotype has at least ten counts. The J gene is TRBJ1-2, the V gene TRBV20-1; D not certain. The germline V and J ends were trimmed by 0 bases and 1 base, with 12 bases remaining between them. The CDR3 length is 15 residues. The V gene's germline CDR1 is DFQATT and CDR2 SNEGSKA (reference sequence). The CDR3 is CSARDKSGINYGYTF. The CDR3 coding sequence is TGCAGTGCTAGAGATAAATCCGGGATTAACTATGGCTACACCTTC.

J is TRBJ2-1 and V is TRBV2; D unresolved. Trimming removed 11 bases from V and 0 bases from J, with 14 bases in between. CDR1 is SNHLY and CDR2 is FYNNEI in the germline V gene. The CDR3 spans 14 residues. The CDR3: CADRGRSSYNEQFF. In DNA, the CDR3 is TGTGCCGACCGAGGAAGAAGCTCCTACAATGAGCAGTTCTTC. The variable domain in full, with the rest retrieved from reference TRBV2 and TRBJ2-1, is EPEVTQTPSHQVTQMGQEVILRCVPISNHLYFYWYRQILGQKVEFLVSFYNNEISEKSEIFDDQFSVERPDGSNFTLKIRSTKLEDSAMYFCADRGRSSYNEQFFGPGTRLTVL.

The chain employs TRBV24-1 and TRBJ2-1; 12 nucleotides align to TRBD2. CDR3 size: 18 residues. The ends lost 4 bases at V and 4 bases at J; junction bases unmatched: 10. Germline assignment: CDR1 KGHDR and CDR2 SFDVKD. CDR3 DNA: TGTGCCACCAGTGAAACGCGCCTGACTAGCGGGAGATACAATGAGCAGTTCTTC. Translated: CATSETRLTSGRYNEQFF.

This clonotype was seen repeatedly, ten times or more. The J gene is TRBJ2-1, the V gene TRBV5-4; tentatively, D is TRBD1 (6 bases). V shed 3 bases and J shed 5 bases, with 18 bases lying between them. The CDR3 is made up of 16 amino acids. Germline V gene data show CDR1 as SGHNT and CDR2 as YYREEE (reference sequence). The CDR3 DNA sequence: TGTGCCAGCAGCTCCCGTGGGGGCCTAAGGGACAATGAGCAGTTCTTC. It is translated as CASSSRGGLRDNEQFF.

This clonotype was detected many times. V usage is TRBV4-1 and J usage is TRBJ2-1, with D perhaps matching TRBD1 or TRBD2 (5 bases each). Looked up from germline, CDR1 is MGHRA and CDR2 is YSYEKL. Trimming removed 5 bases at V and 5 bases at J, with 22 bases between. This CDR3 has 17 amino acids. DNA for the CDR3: TGCGCCAGCAGCGCCTTGTGGGCCAGGGACGTTAACAATGAGCAGTTCTTC. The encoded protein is CASSALWARDVNNEQFF.

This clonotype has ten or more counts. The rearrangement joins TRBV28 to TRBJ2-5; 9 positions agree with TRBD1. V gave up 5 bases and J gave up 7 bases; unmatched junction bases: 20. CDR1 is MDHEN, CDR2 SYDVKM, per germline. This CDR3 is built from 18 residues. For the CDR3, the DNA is TGTGCCAGCAGTCCACAATCCCTCTACAGGGGGCCGCCAGGGACCCAGTACTTC. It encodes CASSPQSLYRGPPGTQYF. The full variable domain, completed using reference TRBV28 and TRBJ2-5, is DVKVTQSSRYLVKRTGEKVFLECVQDMDHENMFWYRQDPGLGLRLIYFSYDVKMKEKGDIPEGYSVSREKKERFSLILESASTNQTSMYLCASSPQSLYRGPPGTQYFGPGTRLLVL.

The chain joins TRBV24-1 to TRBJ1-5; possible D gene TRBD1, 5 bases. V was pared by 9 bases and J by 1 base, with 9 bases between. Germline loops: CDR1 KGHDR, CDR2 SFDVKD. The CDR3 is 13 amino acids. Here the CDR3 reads CATAGQSNQPQHF. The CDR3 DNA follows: TGTGCCACCGCAGGGCAGAGCAATCAGCCCCAGCATTTT.

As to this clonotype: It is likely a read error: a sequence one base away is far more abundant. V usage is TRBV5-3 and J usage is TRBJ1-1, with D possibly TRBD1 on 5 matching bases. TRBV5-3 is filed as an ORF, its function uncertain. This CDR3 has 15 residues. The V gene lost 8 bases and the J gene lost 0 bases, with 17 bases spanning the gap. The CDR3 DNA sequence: TGTGCCAGCCTCCCCGGGACGAGGATGAACACTGAAGCTTTCTTT. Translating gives CASLPGTRMNTEAFF.

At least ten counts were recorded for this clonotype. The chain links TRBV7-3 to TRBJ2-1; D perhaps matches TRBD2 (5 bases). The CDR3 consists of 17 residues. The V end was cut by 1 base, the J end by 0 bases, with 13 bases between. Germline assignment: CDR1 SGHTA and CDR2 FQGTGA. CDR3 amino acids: CASSLIASHSSYNEQFF. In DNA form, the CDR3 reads TGTGCCAGCAGCTTAATAGCTAGCCATAGCTCCTACAATGAGCAGTTCTTC.

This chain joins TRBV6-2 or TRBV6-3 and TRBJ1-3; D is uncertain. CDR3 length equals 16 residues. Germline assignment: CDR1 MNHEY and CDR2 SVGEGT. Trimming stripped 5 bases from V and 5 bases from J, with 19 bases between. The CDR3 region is CASSEALDSVRNTIYF. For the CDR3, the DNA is TGTGCCAGCAGTGAAGCTTTGGACTCGGTCAGAAACACCATATATTTT.

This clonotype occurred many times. CDR3 DNA: TGTGCCAGCAGCCCCCTGGGACAGGGGGCAAGCGGGGAGCTGTTTTTT. Protein product: CASSPLGQGASGELFF. This chain connects TRBV7-6 to TRBJ2-2; 12 bases are shared with TRBD1. Germline assignment: CDR1 SGHVS and CDR2 FNYEAQ. CDR3 length: 16 amino acids. The trim removed 5 bases at V and 7 bases at J, leaving 8 bases unmatched.

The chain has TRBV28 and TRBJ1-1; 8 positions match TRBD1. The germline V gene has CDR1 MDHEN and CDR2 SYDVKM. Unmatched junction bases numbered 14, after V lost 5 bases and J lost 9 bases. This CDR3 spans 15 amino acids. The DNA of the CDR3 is TGTGCCAGCAGTGGGACAGGTTTTAAACTTTCTCAAGCTTTCTTT. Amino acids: CASSGTGFKLSQAFF.

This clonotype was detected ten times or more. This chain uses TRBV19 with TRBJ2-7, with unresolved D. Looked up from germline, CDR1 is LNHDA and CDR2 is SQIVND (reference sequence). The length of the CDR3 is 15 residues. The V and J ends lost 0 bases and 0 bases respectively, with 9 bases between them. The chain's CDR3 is CASSIDAGFSYEQYF. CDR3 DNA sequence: TGTGCCAGTAGTATAGATGCTGGCTTCTCCTACGAGCAGTACTTC.

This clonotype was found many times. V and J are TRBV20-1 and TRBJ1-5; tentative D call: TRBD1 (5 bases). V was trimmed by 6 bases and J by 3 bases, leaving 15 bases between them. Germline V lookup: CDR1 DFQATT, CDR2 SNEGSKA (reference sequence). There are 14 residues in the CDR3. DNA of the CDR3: TGCAGTGCCCCTATCGGGGCCCCCAATCAGCCCCAGCATTTT. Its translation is CSAPIGAPNQPQHF.

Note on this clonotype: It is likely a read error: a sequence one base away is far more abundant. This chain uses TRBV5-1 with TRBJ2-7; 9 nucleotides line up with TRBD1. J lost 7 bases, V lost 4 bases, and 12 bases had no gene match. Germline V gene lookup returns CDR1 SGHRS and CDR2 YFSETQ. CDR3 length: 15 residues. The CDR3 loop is CASSTGQGDSNEQYF. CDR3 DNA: TGCGCCAGCAGCACGGGACAGGGAGATTCCAATGAGCAGTACTTC. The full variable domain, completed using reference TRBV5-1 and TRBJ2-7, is KAGVTQTPRYLIKTRGQQVTLSCSPISGHRSVSWYQQTPGQGLQFLFEYFSETQRNKGNFPGRFSGRQFSNSRSEMNVSTLELGDSALYLCASSTGQGDSNEQYFGPGTRLTVT.

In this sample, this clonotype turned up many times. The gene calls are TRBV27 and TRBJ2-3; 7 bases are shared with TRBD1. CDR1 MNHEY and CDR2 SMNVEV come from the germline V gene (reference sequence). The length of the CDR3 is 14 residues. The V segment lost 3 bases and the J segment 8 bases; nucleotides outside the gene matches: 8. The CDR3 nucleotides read TGTGCCAGCAGTTTGGGCCAGGGGGTTGGTACGCAGTATTTT. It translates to CASSLGQGVGTQYF.

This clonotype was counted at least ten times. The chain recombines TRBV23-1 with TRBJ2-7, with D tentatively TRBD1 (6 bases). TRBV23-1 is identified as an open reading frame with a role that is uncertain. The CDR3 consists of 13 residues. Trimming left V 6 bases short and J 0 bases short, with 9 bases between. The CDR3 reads CASSRDNSYEQYF. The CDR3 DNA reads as TGCGCCAGCAGCCGGGACAACTCCTACGAGCAGTACTTC.

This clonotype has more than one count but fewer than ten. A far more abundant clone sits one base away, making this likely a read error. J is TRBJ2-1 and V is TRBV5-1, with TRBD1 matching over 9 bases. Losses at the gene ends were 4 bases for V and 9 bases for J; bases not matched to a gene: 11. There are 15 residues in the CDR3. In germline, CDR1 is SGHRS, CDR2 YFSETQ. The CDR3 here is CASSPEGQGFGEQFF. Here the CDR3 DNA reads TGCGCCAGCAGCCCGGAGGGACAGGGATTTGGTGAGCAGTTCTTC.

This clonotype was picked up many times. The chain's CDR3 is CSASPSGTTWNEQFF. The CDR3 coding sequence is TGCAGTGCTAGTCCTAGCGGGACAACCTGGAATGAGCAGTTCTTC. The chain employs TRBV20-1 and TRBJ2-1; 9 bases are a match to TRBD2. The J segment lost 7 bases and the V segment lost 3 bases, leaving 10 bases of the junction unmatched. Germline CDR1 and CDR2: DFQATT and SNEGSKA (reference sequence). The CDR3 runs 15 residues.

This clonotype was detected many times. The CDR3 protein is CASRDDKGLSSYNEQFF. In DNA form, the CDR3 reads TGTGCCAGCAGAGACGACAAGGGGCTGAGCTCCTACAATGAGCAGTTCTTC. The chain has TRBV2 and TRBJ2-1; weak D call: TRBD1 (5 bases). This CDR3 is 17 amino acids long. The V end was cut by 6 bases, the J end by 0 bases, with 18 bases between. The V gene's germline CDR1 is SNHLY and CDR2 FYNNEI. Full variable domain (missing parts from reference TRBV2 and TRBJ2-1): EPEVTQTPSHQVTQMGQEVILRCVPISNHLYFYWYRQILGQKVEFLVSFYNNEISEKSEIFDDQFSVERPDGSNFTLKIRSTKLEDSAMYFCASRDDKGLSSYNEQFFGPGTRLTVL.

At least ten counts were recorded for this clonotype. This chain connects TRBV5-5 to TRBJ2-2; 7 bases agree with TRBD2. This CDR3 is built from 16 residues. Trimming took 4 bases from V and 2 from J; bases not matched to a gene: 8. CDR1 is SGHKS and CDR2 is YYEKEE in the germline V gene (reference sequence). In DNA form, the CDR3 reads TGTGCCAGCAGCGCCATGAGCGGGACCAACACCGGGGAGCTGTTTTTT. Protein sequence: CASSAMSGTNTGELFF.